The next 11 T cell receptor beta chains were all read from a single sample in a study of T cells after yellow fever vaccination. One entry per CDR3 protein, called by TCRdb with MiXCR from the 5' RACE reads. The data hold about 160,000 distinct CDR3 sequences, with approximately 10% observed a single time. Sample: CD8+ T cells sorted from PBMCs, taken 45 days after the yellow fever booster vaccination. These receptors all stem from a man in his late teens or twenties who received the YFV17D yellow fever vaccine.

The genes are TRBV28 and TRBJ2-3, with D possibly being TRBD2 (6 bases). CDR3 length: 16 amino acids. The V and J ends lost 3 bases and 0 bases respectively, with 13 bases between them. Per germline, CDR1 MDHEN and CDR2 SYDVKM. The CDR3 DNA follows: TGTGCCAGCAGTTTTTCAGGGACTTTTAGCACAGATACGCAGTATTTT. It encodes CASSFSGTFSTDTQYF.

There are a few counts of this clonotype. The CDR3 DNA reads as TGTGCCAGCAGTCAACGGACACCCCTGGGGAGCAATCAGCCCCAGCATTTT. Amino acid sequence: CASSQRTPLGSNQPQHF. The gene calls are TRBV6-5 and TRBJ1-5; TRBD1 might be the D (5 bases). This CDR3 has 17 residues. V lost 5 bases and J lost 1, with 18 bases in between. CDR1 is MNHEY and CDR2 is SVGAGI in the germline V gene.

J is TRBJ1-1 and V is TRBV20-1; D remains unclear. V dropped 6 bases and J dropped 11 bases, with 25 bases sitting between them. Germline V lookup: CDR1 DFQATT, CDR2 SNEGSKA (reference sequence). The CDR3 length is 14 residues. The CDR3 DNA reads as TGCAGTGCCCCCGATACAAGCGGGAACACCGTGGCTTTCTTT. It translates to CSAPDTSGNTVAFF.

The gene calls are TRBV27 and TRBJ1-5; TRBD1 might be the D (6 bases). V was cut by 2 bases and J by 1 base, with 18 bases left in between. CDR3 length: 18 amino acids. The germline V gene has CDR1 MNHEY and CDR2 SMNVEV (reference sequence). The CDR3 DNA reads as TGTGCCAGCAGTTTAGTTGATTCGGCGGGGGCAAGCAATCAGCCCCAGCATTTT. Translating it yields CASSLVDSAGASNQPQHF.

The chain has TRBV6-2 or TRBV6-3 and TRBJ2-5, with D unclear. CDR1 is MNHEY and CDR2 is SVGEGT in the germline V gene. This CDR3 comprises 16 residues. V was clipped by 6 bases and J by 1 base, with 18 bases between them. The CDR3 DNA follows: TGTGCCAGCAGAGACACCCTATGGAAGGCCCAAGAGACCCAGTACTTC. As protein: CASRDTLWKAQETQYF.

The J gene is TRBJ2-5, the V gene TRBV6-5; D is ambiguous. V dropped 4 bases and J dropped 2 bases, with 11 bases sitting between them. Germline values: CDR1 MNHEY, CDR2 SVGAGI. The CDR3 covers 14 residues. CDR3 region: CASSFGGTQETQYF. The DNA for the CDR3 is TGTGCCAGCAGTTTCGGCGGCACGCAAGAGACCCAGTACTTC.

CDR3 amino acids: CASSPGGRVGDEQYV. The CDR3 DNA reads TGTGCCAGCTCACCGGGCGGCAGGGTGGGGGACGAGCAGTACGTC. V gene TRBV12-3 or TRBV12-4 combines with J gene TRBJ2-7; possibly TRBD1 or TRBD2 for D (5 bases each). CDR3 length: 15 amino acids. The germline V and J ends were trimmed by 8 bases and 5 bases, with 22 bases remaining between them.

This clonotype was seen many times. The chain combines TRBV7-8 with TRBJ2-7; D possibly corresponds to TRBD2 (6 bases). CDR1 and CDR2 from the germline V gene are SGHVS and FQNEAQ. This CDR3 comprises 13 residues. V lost 3 bases to trimming and J lost 5 bases, with 11 bases between them. For the CDR3, the DNA is TGTGCCAGCAGCTTGGCTTGGGGGGACGAGCAGTACGTC. Its protein product is CASSLAWGDEQYV.

The chain has TRBV6-5 and TRBJ2-1; weak D call: TRBD2 (6 bases). In germline, CDR1 is MNHEY, CDR2 SVGAGI. The CDR3 spans 13 residues. V was trimmed by 9 bases and J by 4 bases, leaving 13 bases between them. In nucleotides, the CDR3 is TGTGCCAGTAGAATGGCGGGGTACAATGAGCAGTTCTTC. Protein product: CASRMAGYNEQFF.

The V call is TRBV20-1, the J call TRBJ1-6, with D unclear. Germline V gives CDR1 DFQATT, CDR2 SNEGSKA (reference sequence). Trimming stripped 1 base from V and 7 bases from J, with 17 bases between. The CDR3 runs to 16 residues. This CDR3 reads CSARGYRWVANSPLHF. CDR3 nucleotides: TGCAGTGCTAGAGGGTATCGATGGGTGGCCAATTCACCCCTCCACTTT.

The gene calls are TRBV5-1 and TRBJ1-1; D gene unclear. In germline, CDR1 is SGHRS, CDR2 YFSETQ. Trimming cost V 2 bases and J 4 bases, with 12 bases left between them. CDR3 length: 14 residues. The CDR3 sequence is CASSLRGVSTEAFF. CDR3 nucleotides: TGCGCCAGCAGCTTACGGGGTGTGAGCACTGAAGCTTTCTTT.